The clone carrying this TCR beta chain occurred a few times. The antigen remains unidentified. The whole isolated RNA underwent reverse transcription, so sequencing captured expressed TCRB transcripts. The table came from immunoSEQ multiplex PCR; TCRdb's copy has only in-frame clones and leaves some out. The sample comprises over 40,000 clones, around 52% of which are singletons, and over 2% rests with the top ten. These data belong to a study of beta chain features in type 1 diabetes. Findings of the study overall: When cDNA is sequenced, cells with high TCR expression could be over-represented.

This TCR derives from a woman aged 18-29 years in good health. The sequencing sample was made of Tregs from blood.

CDR3 coding DNA: TGCGCCAGCAGCCCGTTGACAGCTCAGTTTTACTCCTACAATGAGCAGTTCTTC. This gives the protein CASSPLTAQFYSYNEQFF. The V call is TRBV5-1, the J call TRBJ2-1, with a possible D match to TRBD1 (5 bases). V lost 4 bases and J lost 0, with 20 bases in between. Germline-derived CDR1 and CDR2 are SGHRS and YFSETQ. The CDR3 consists of 18 residues.